This T cell receptor beta chain was recorded in a study of immune aging and cytomegalovirus after organ transplant (dated by TCRdb to the early 2020s). General notes on the study: All transplant recipients received three-drug immunosuppression with prednisone, tacrolimus, and mycophenolate.

General study outcomes and caveats: Large clones contained a higher proportion of TEMRA cells, and the seven largest clones (over 1,800 cells) acquired aged and TEMRA cells while losing TCM cells. Post-transplant increases in aged-phenotype cells were observed regardless of clone size, following viremia and occurring earlier in large clones (days 200-264) than in small clones. Because CD57 was not measured in the sequencing data, a conservative gene-based aging definition was used instead.

Taken with the paper, the label for time point translates to: five sample-tagged time points from pre-transplant (day -1) to day 368 post-transplant, pooled. Thawed PBMC were stimulated for 12 hours with a CMV IE-1 overlapping peptide library without transport inhibitors. Thawed cells were rested overnight and then stimulated in R10 medium with CD28/CD49d costimulation. The IE-1 peptide library was made up of 15-amino-acid peptides, each overlapping by 11 amino acids. Each time point was barcoded using BD Single-Cell Multiplexing Kit Sample Tags, after which the barcoded samples were pooled and stained with oligo-conjugated anti-CD45RA plus sorting antibodies. A BD FACSAria III was used to sort CMV-responsive CD8+CD137+ and CD4+CD154+ T cells at 4-way purity. EDTA vacutainers were used to collect blood, which was then processed with a Ficoll gradient within 1-24 hours. Only a few counts were recorded for this clonotype. Its specific antigen is unknown. No much larger clone exists at a distance of one base, and base qualities are not known.

Per the germline V gene, SGHDT is the CDR1 and YYEEEE is the CDR2. The CDR3 starts with the cysteine, ends with the phenylalanine, and has 15 residues. The only DNA kept is the CDR3, 45 bases in frame from the first base. V was cut back by 4 bases and J by 4 bases, leaving a gap of 17 bases between them. Libraries were prepared through single-cell sequencing. The sequencer listed for this sample is Illumina NovaSeq 6000. The BD Rhapsody Targeted mRNA and AbSeq Reagent Kit, in a microwell format, was used for cell capture and library preparation. The libraries included TCR, sample tags, AbSeq, and targeted mRNA drawn from the Human T-Cell Expression Panel together with custom TOX and TOX2 primers. Sequencing of the libraries was performed on an Illumina NovaSeq. Turning to the authors' computational methods: The analysis covered 9,000 to 13,000 cells in total, of which some 6,900 were CD8 T cells and around 4,500 were CD8 T cells with an identifiable TCR CDR3. The BD Rhapsody Targeted Analysis Pipeline, including V(D)J processing, was run on the Seven Bridges Genomics platform to process the raw data. Quality control, Sample Tag demultiplexing with Lex-BDSMK, clone identification with VDJ Explorer, and Seurat clustering were all done in SeqGeq 1.6.0. Clones comprising <1% of CD8 T cells were considered non-expanded; clones comprising >2.5% of the sample were considered clonal expansions. The public reads were reprocessed in TCRdb via fastp at Q25 and MiXCR, keeping in-frame beta chains. When rows share a CDR3 protein, they turn into one entry using the most common DNA and genes. These V and J calls derive from TCRdb rather than the authors' analysis. This sample has about 21,000 distinct CDR3 sequences in its table, and 35% to 40% of those were observed once. The ten largest clones capture less than 30% of the sample.

The sequence is built from TRBV5-6 and TRBJ2-5; the D call could be TRBD1 or TRBD2, with each sharing 6 bases. The specimen was CMV peptide-activated CD4+ and CD8+ T cells sorted from blood, collected at five time points, pooled. This specimen's cell subset or site label, interpreted: sorted CD8+CD137+ and CD4+CD154+ T cells after about 12 h CMV IE-1 peptide stimulation. This sequence was found in a female donor who had a heart transplant and CMV viremia. The DNA sequence is TGTGCCAGCAGCCCGACGACCAGGGGAGGAGAGACCCAGTACTTC. Its translation is CASSPTTRGGETQYF.